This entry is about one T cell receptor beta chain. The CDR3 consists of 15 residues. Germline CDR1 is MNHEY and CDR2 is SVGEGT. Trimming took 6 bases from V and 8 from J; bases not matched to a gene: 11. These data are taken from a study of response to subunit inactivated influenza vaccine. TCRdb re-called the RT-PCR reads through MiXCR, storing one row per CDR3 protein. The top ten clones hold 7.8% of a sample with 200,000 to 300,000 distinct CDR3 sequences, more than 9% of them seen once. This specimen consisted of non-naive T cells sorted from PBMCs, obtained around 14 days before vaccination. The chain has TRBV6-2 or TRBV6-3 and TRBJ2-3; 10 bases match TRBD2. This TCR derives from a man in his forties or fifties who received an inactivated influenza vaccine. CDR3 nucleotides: TGTGCCAGCAGCACAGCGGGAGGGCCCTCGGGTACGCAGTATTTT. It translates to CASSTAGGPSGTQYF.